This T cell receptor (beta chain) was captured by sequencing in a study of human thymus T cells. Overall study findings and caveats: Thymic repertoires overlap heavily among unrelated individuals, related research has reported. What appeared biased in thymic and blood repertoires was the usage of V and J genes.

Resections from corrective heart surgery provided thymus tissue. It was healthy Finnish infants having corrective surgery for congenital heart defects who were the donors. CDR1 and CDR2 from the germline V gene are MNHEY and SMNVEV (reference sequence). This CDR3 comprises 15 residues. Trimming pared 2 bases from V and 6 bases from J, leaving 16 bases between. Libraries were prepared by immunoSEQ multiplex PCR; TCRdb keeps only in-frame clonotypes and omits some of them. The sample lists some 72,000 clones, about 96% occurring once. Concerning this clone itself: Its specificity is unknown.

The sample consisted of thymus tissue. The TCR sequence derives from a boy younger than two with a congenital heart defect but otherwise immunologically healthy. The rearrangement links TRBV27 to TRBJ1-2, with D perhaps matching TRBD1 (6 bases). The CDR3 sequence is CASSLATSGEHGYTF. The CDR3 DNA reads as TGTGCCAGCAGTTTAGCTACTTCAGGGGAACATGGCTACACCTTC.